Below are 22 T cell receptor beta chains sequenced from a single sample in a study of regulatory T cells in long-lasting Graves disease. With iRepertoire HTBI primers and Arm-PCR of CDR3 regions, TCR beta libraries were built. TCRdb reanalysed the multiplex PCR reads using MiXCR and keeps one entry per CDR3 protein. The table includes 500,000 or so distinct CDR3 sequences, 15% to 20% detected once. Time point: newly diagnosed GD, antithyroid drugs for less than 3 months. Scientists built the TCR library using RNA that was extracted from PBMCs. The data also belong to a second study, concerning T cells in Graves' hyperthyroidism and ophthalmopathy.

Sequences were derived from peripheral blood mononuclear cells (PBMCs), sampled at new diagnosis, from a patient treated with antithyroid drugs. The receptors derive from a woman aged 35-65 years with Graves disease.

The count of this clonotype is one. This could be a read error, since a much larger clone is one nucleotide away. This sequence joins TRBV2 and TRBJ2-2, with D perhaps assigned TRBD1 or TRBD2 (5 bases each). CDR1 and CDR2 from the germline V gene are SNHLY and FYNNEI. This CDR3 region has 13 residues. V lost 6 bases and J lost 2, with 7 bases in between. In nucleotides, the CDR3 is TGTGCCAGCAGCGGGGACAACACCGGGGAGCTGTTTTTT. As protein: CASSGDNTGELFF.

The gene calls are TRBV19 and TRBJ2-3; no firm D call. Trimming removed 5 bases from V and 5 bases from J, with 14 bases in between. Per the germline V gene, CDR1 is LNHDA and CDR2 is SQIVND (reference sequence). The CDR3 covers 14 residues. CDR3 amino acids: CASSDIFGRDTQYF. CDR3 bases: TGTGCCAGTAGTGACATTTTTGGGCGAGATACGCAGTATTTT.

This clonotype was seen ten or more times. The chain joins TRBV6-1 to TRBJ1-1; D is undetermined. With 4 bases removed from V and 5 bases from J, the gap between germline ends came to 17 bases. The length of the CDR3 is 15 residues. Germline assignment: CDR1 MNHNS and CDR2 SASEGT. The CDR3 nucleotides are TGTGCCAGCAGTGCTCCCTTCGACGGAATAACTGAAGCTTTCTTT. Protein: CASSAPFDGITEAFF.

This clonotype was recorded at least ten times. The chain has TRBV7-3 and TRBJ1-2; no clear D gene. The CDR3 is 13 amino acids. Looked up from germline, CDR1 is SGHTA and CDR2 is FQGTGA. V was clipped by 4 bases and J by 5 bases, with 11 bases between them. CDR3 in DNA: TGTGCCAGCAGCTCCCCGGAGGGATATGGCTACACCTTC. Translated, it gives CASSSPEGYGYTF.

This clonotype came up a few times. The J gene is TRBJ1-1, the V gene TRBV10-3, with D possibly TRBD1 on 5 matching bases. Trimming pared 8 bases from V and 0 bases from J, leaving 10 bases between. The CDR3 is made up of 13 amino acids. Germline values: CDR1 ENHRY, CDR2 SYGVKD. CDR3 in DNA: TGTGCCATCTCCGGAGGGGTGAACACTGAAGCTTTCTTT. Its translation: CAISGGVNTEAFF.

This clonotype was seen only a few times. This chain connects TRBV30 to TRBJ1-5; 7 nucleotides match TRBD1. CDR3 length equals 14 residues. Trimming at V came to 2 bases and at J to 4 bases, leaving 5 bases not matched to a gene. The germline V gene encodes CDR1 GTSNPN and CDR2 SVGIG (reference sequence). In DNA, the CDR3 is TGTGCCTGGAGTAGGGGACAGCGAAATCAGCCCCAGCATTTT. Protein sequence: CAWSRGQRNQPQHF.

This clonotype was detected ten times or more. J is TRBJ2-5 and V is TRBV28; TRBD1 matches 10 bases. Looked up from germline, CDR1 is MDHEN and CDR2 is SYDVKM. The CDR3 contains 14 residues. V was clipped by 6 bases and J by 5 bases; unmatched bases: 6. The DNA of the CDR3 is TGTGCCAGCAGCCAGACAGGGGGCTTGGAGACCCAGTACTTC. It yields the protein CASSQTGGLETQYF.

This clonotype has ten or more counts. The chain carries TRBV11-2 and TRBJ1-1, with TRBD1 matching 7 bases. Trimming cost V 5 bases and J 1 base; bases outside gene matches: 4. Germline CDR1 reads SGHAT; CDR2 reads FQNNGV. This CDR3 region has 14 residues. The CDR3 reads CASSTQGSNTEAFF. CDR3 bases: TGTGCCAGCAGCACACAGGGGTCGAACACTGAAGCTTTCTTT.

This clonotype was seen at least ten times. The gene calls are TRBV18 and TRBJ1-6; D remains unclear. This CDR3 region has 12 residues. Germline V gene sequence: CDR1 KGHSH, CDR2 LQKENI. V dropped 5 bases and J dropped 9 bases, with 8 bases sitting between them. The CDR3 DNA is TGTGCCAGCTCAGAAGGAACTTCACCCCTCCACTTT. Amino acids: CASSEGTSPLHF.

This clonotype appeared many times. This sequence joins TRBV5-1 and TRBJ2-3; 11 positions agree with TRBD2. This CDR3 comprises 16 residues. The germline V gene encodes CDR1 SGHRS and CDR2 YFSETQ. V was clipped by 4 bases and J by 0 bases; unmatched bases: 4. The CDR3 sequence is CASSKTSGGSTDTQYF. DNA for the CDR3: TGCGCCAGCAGCAAAACTAGCGGGGGAAGCACAGATACGCAGTATTTT. Supplemented by reference TRBV5-1 and TRBJ2-3, the full variable domain reads KAGVTQTPRYLIKTRGQQVTLSCSPISGHRSVSWYQQTPGQGLQFLFEYFSETQRNKGNFPGRFSGRQFSNSRSEMNVSTLELGDSALYLCASSKTSGGSTDTQYFGPGTRLTVL.

The chain employs TRBV7-2 and TRBJ2-1; D gene ambiguous. The CDR3 covers 13 residues. CDR1 and CDR2 (germline): SGHTA, FQGNSA. Trimming took 8 bases from V and 4 from J, leaving 12 bases between them. The CDR3 spells CASGEELYNEQFF. DNA for the CDR3: TGTGCCAGCGGGGAAGAGCTATACAATGAGCAGTTCTTC.

This clonotype was counted between two and nine times. The V and J genes are TRBV19 and TRBJ2-1, with 7 bases fitting TRBD1. The CDR3 spans 13 residues. Trimming cost V 4 bases and J 9 bases; bases outside gene matches: 6. CDR1 and CDR2 from the germline V gene are LNHDA and SQIVND (reference sequence). In DNA, the CDR3 is TGTGCCAGTAGTAACAGACAGGGCTCTGAGCAGTTCTTC. It encodes CASSNRQGSEQFF.

This clonotype has at least ten counts. V usage is TRBV20-1 and J usage is TRBJ2-7; 8 bases align to TRBD2. There are 14 residues in the CDR3. Germline-derived CDR1 and CDR2 are DFQATT and SNEGSKA (reference sequence). After removal of 2 bases from V and 6 bases from J, the junction contained 9 bases not matched to a gene. This CDR3 is CSARTRGEGLEQYF. The CDR3 DNA sequence: TGCAGTGCTAGAACGCGGGGGGAAGGGCTCGAGCAGTACTTC.

This clonotype was seen only a few times. CDR3 DNA: TGTGCCAGCAGTCAACCCCTCGACAGGGTCATTAATGAAAAACTGTTTTTT. Its protein is CASSQPLDRVINEKLFF. The chain joins TRBV6-1 to TRBJ1-4; 7 bases are a match to TRBD1. The V gene's germline CDR1 is MNHNS and CDR2 SASEGT. After removal of 5 bases from V and 4 bases from J, the junction contained 13 bases not matched to a gene. The CDR3 has 17 residues.

This clonotype was detected ten times or more. The chain is built from TRBV11-2 and TRBJ2-3, with 10 bases matching TRBD2. The germline CDR1 and CDR2 sequences are SGHAT and FQNNGV. This CDR3 region has 16 residues. Unmatched junction bases numbered 5, after V lost 3 bases and J lost 2 bases. CDR3 region: CASSLIAGGPTDTQYF. CDR3 nucleotide sequence: TGTGCCAGCAGCTTGATAGCGGGGGGCCCCACAGATACGCAGTATTTT.

This clonotype was seen ten or more times. The chain recombines TRBV12-3 or TRBV12-4 with TRBJ2-1; D is unclear. The J call may be incorrect, as the DNA end agrees better with TRBJ2-5. CDR3 length: 13 residues. CDR3 residues: CASSLMSRETQYF. CDR3 sequence (DNA): TGTGCCAGCAGTTTGATGTCTAGGGAGACCCAGTACTTC.

The J gene is TRBJ1-5, the V gene TRBV28, with a tentative D call TRBD1 (6 bases). V was cut by 4 bases and J by 2 bases, with 12 bases left in between. The germline V gene has CDR1 MDHEN and CDR2 SYDVKM. This CDR3 spans 15 amino acids. In DNA, the CDR3 is TGTGCCAGCAGTTCAGCTCCAGGGGGCAATCAGCCCCAGCATTTT. Translation gives CASSSAPGGNQPQHF.

The chain is built from TRBV6-2 or TRBV6-3 and TRBJ1-5; TRBD1 matches 9 bases. V lost 6 bases, J lost 9 bases, and 6 bases stayed unmatched. Germline values: CDR1 MNHEY, CDR2 SVGEGT. This CDR3 is 13 amino acids long. CDR3 bases: TGTGCCAGCAGCCCAGACAGGGGGTGGCCCCAGCATTTT. This encodes CASSPDRGWPQHF.

This clonotype was counted only a few times. This chain uses TRBV19 with TRBJ2-6; the D is unclear. The CDR3 loop spans 15 amino acids. The V gene lost 7 bases and the J gene lost 0 bases, with 10 bases spanning the gap. The germline V gene has CDR1 LNHDA and CDR2 SQIVND (reference sequence). CDR3 amino acids: CASTDGSSGANVLTF. In DNA, the CDR3 is TGTGCCAGTACAGACGGAAGCTCTGGGGCCAACGTCCTGACTTTC.

This clonotype was observed at least ten times. The chain has TRBV30 and TRBJ2-3; D is unresolved. Between the trimmed V and J ends, which lost 8 bases and 3 bases, there was a span of 12 bases. The CDR3 loop spans 12 amino acids. CDR1 is GTSNPN and CDR2 is SVGIG in the germline V gene (reference sequence). This chain's CDR3 is CALLLGTDTQYF. For the CDR3, the DNA is TGTGCCCTACTTCTGGGAACAGATACGCAGTATTTT.

This chain connects TRBV12-3 or TRBV12-4 to TRBJ1-4; D might be TRBD1 (5 bases). This CDR3 spans 13 amino acids. Trimming shortened V by 5 bases and J by 7 bases, and 11 bases separated the two germline ends. This CDR3 is CASSIGGREKLFF. In nucleotides, the CDR3 is TGTGCCAGCAGTATCGGGGGACGTGAAAAACTGTTTTTT.

This sequence joins TRBV14 and TRBJ2-1; 8 nucleotides align to TRBD2. Germline trimming cut 8 bases from V and 5 bases from J; bases unmatched to any gene: 11. The CDR3 is made up of 15 amino acids. Per the germline V gene, CDR1 is SGHDN and CDR2 is FVKESK. CDR3 sequence reads: CASPKGSGENNEQFF. The CDR3 bases are TGTGCCAGCCCGAAGGGTAGCGGGGAAAACAATGAGCAGTTCTTC.